The clone carrying this TCR beta chain appeared a few times. Its antigen is currently unknown. This sample is drawn from a study of T cells in Graves' hyperthyroidism and ophthalmopathy. Study-wide results and caveats: The model predicted ophthalmopathy a median about 6.6 months before onset. Most thyroid clonotypes that were expanded above 0.001 also turned up in blood.

V was clipped by 5 bases and J by 2 bases, with 17 bases between them. CDR1 MNHNS and CDR2 SASEGT come from the germline V gene. The CDR3 spans 16 residues. Uncontrolled infection, other autoimmune disease, pregnancy or lactation led to exclusion. RNA transcripts gave rise to amplified TCR beta CDR3 regions. First-round RT-PCR targeting the TCR CDR3 was performed with the HTBI primer set. MiXCR, run by TCRdb on the multiplex PCR reads, gives a single entry per CDR3 protein. The sample lists about 400,000 distinct CDR3 sequences, around 13% occurring once. Sequencing was carried out using blood. The origin of this receptor is a woman in her late teens or twenties with Graves' hyperthyroidism. V gene TRBV6-1 combines with J gene TRBJ2-3; perhaps D is TRBD1 or TRBD2 (5 bases each). The CDR3 is CASSSRRWGYTDTQYF. In DNA, the CDR3 is TGTGCCAGCAGTTCCCGGAGGTGGGGCTACACAGATACGCAGTATTTT.